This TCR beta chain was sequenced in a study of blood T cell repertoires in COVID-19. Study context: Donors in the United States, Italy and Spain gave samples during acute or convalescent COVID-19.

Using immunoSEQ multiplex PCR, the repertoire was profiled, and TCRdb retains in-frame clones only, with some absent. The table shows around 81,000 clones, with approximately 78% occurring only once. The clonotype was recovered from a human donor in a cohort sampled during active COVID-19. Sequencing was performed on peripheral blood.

CDR3 DNA sequence: TGTGCCAGCAGTGACCAGACTCCGGCGGACTATGGCTACACCTTC. As protein: CASSDQTPADYGYTF. V and J are TRBV6-2 or TRBV6-3 and TRBJ1-2; D gene ambiguous. Germline values: CDR1 MNHEY, CDR2 SVGEGT. The V end was cut by 5 bases, the J end by 3 bases, with 16 bases between. This CDR3 contains 15 residues.